Following are 8 T cell receptor beta chains from one sample sequenced in a study of cytomegalovirus exposure and HLA in healthy donors. Researchers ran the PCR with 60 Vbeta and 13 Jbeta primers. Sequencing used immunoSEQ multiplex PCR; TCRdb keeps in-frame clones, though not all of them. The sample contains under 150,000 clones, roughly 80% of which appear only once. The specimen was PBMCs. These receptor sequences come from a woman aged 25 to 39 in good health and CMV-seropositive.

V usage is TRBV11-3 and J usage is TRBJ2-7; tentatively, D is TRBD1 (5 bases). Trimming left V 7 bases short and J 0 bases short, with 19 bases between. This CDR3 is 16 amino acids long. Germline assignment: CDR1 SGHNT and CDR2 YENEEA. The CDR3 nucleotides are TGTGCCAGCACCATAGGGGCCAGGTCGAGCTCCTACGAGCAGTACTTC. Protein: CASTIGARSSSYEQYF.

This clone was observed a few times. The chain links TRBV19 to TRBJ1-3; 8 bases fit TRBD1. V was clipped by 8 bases and J by 2 bases; unmatched bases: 5. CDR3 length: 14 residues. Germline V lookup: CDR1 LNHDA, CDR2 SQIVND (reference sequence). The CDR3 here is CASGKTGAGNTIYF. CDR3 nucleotides: TGTGCCAGTGGGAAGACAGGGGCTGGAAACACCATATATTTT.

This chain uses TRBV5-8 with TRBJ1-3, with D hard to call. In germline, CDR1 is SGHTS, CDR2 YDEGEE. This CDR3 comprises 16 residues. Deletions cut 0 bases from V and 3 bases from J, with 13 bases between. DNA of the CDR3: TGTGCCAGCAGCTTGGTTGGGCTTACTCTTGGAAACACCATATATTTT. Translation gives CASSLVGLTLGNTIYF.

This clone was seen only once. The CDR3, as DNA: TGTGCCAGTAGTATCAGAGGGACTAGCGGCTACAATGAGCAGTTCTTC. It specifies CASSIRGTSGYNEQFF. The rearrangement joins TRBV19 to TRBJ2-1, with 11 nucleotides matching TRBD2. V shed 3 bases and J 3 bases; nucleotides not matched to a gene: 4. The CDR3 extends over 16 amino acids. Germline V gives CDR1 LNHDA, CDR2 SQIVND (reference sequence).

The chain combines TRBV7-8 with TRBJ2-7, with TRBD1 matching over 9 bases. CDR1 is SGHVS, CDR2 FQNEAQ, per germline. There are 14 residues in the CDR3. After removal of 5 bases from V and 4 bases from J, the junction contained 6 bases not matched to a gene. The CDR3 DNA reads as TGTGCCAGCAGCCTGGGGACAGGGTCATACGAGCAGTACTTC. Translation: CASSLGTGSYEQYF.

The chain has TRBV30 and TRBJ1-4; D is uncertain. CDR1 is GTSNPN and CDR2 is SVGIG in the germline V gene (reference sequence). The CDR3 totals 15 residues. Trimming shortened V by 0 bases and J by 2 bases, and 10 bases separated the two germline ends. The CDR3 sequence is CAWSVIHSTNEKLFF. The CDR3 DNA sequence: TGTGCCTGGAGTGTAATTCATAGCACTAATGAAAAACTGTTTTTT. Combining the CDR3 with reference TRBV30 and TRBJ1-4 gives the whole variable domain SQTIHQWPATLVQPVGSPLSLECTVEGTSNPNLYWYRQAAGRGLQLLFYSVGIGQISSEVPQNLSASRPQDRQFILSSKKLLLSDSGFYLCAWSVIHSTNEKLFFGSGTQLSVL.

In its sample, this clone was seen a few times. The V and J genes are TRBV7-8 and TRBJ1-1; D unresolved. The CDR3 is 15 amino acids. Germline assignment: CDR1 SGHVS and CDR2 FQNEAQ. V was shortened by 1 base and J by 1 base, with 10 bases between the two germline ends. The CDR3 protein is CASSLVPVGNTEAFF. The CDR3 DNA sequence: TGTGCCAGCAGCTTAGTACCGGTTGGGAACACTGAAGCTTTCTTT.

The gene calls are TRBV11-2 and TRBJ2-1, with 11 bases that match TRBD2. Germline V gives CDR1 SGHAT, CDR2 FQNNGV. The CDR3 consists of 16 residues. V trimming: 4 bases; J trimming: 8 bases; junction bases outside the gene matches: 10. The CDR3 coding sequence is TGTGCCAGCAGCTCAATAGCGGGAGGGCCGCAAGATGAGCAGTTCTTC. The encoded protein is CASSSIAGGPQDEQFF.